One sample yielded the 13 T cell receptor beta chains listed below, sequenced in a study of cytomegalovirus exposure and HLA in healthy donors. The PCR used 60 Vbeta and 13 Jbeta primers. The data were produced by immunoSEQ multiplex PCR, yet TCRdb's version contains in-frame clones alone and is incomplete. Counted here are around 150,000 clones, around 77% occurring once; the ten biggest clones make up 4% to 6%. Sequenced sample: PBMCs. The receptors come from a woman between 45 and 65 years old in good health and CMV-seronegative.

The genes are TRBV7-2 and TRBJ2-5; 8 nucleotides agree with TRBD2. Germline V lookup: CDR1 SGHTA, CDR2 FQGNSA. V lost 1 base, J lost 0 bases, and 13 bases stayed unmatched. This CDR3 spans 19 amino acids. CDR3 DNA sequence: TGTGCCAGCAGCTTAGTTGGGTCACTAGCGGATGTTTACCAAGAGACCCAGTACTTC. Its translation: CASSLVGSLADVYQETQYF.

Remarks on this clone: The junction shows a germline mismatch at one end, possibly a read error. The chain has TRBV7-9 and TRBJ1-2, with 11 positions matching TRBD1. Germline V CDR1 and CDR2: SEHNR, FQNEAQ (reference sequence). CDR3 size: 16 residues. CDR3 coding DNA: TGTTCCAGCAGCTTGGACAGGGGGCAGGCTCACTATGGCTACACCTTC. This translates into CSSSLDRGQAHYGYTF.

J is TRBJ2-5 and V is TRBV6-5; D not certain. Trimming took 2 bases from V and 5 from J, leaving 6 bases between them. The CDR3 runs 12 residues. The germline V gene has CDR1 MNHEY and CDR2 SVGAGI. The CDR3 nucleotides read TGTGCCAGCAGTTACCCCGCGGAGACCCAGTACTTC. It encodes CASSYPAETQYF.

The chain couples TRBV4-2 to TRBJ1-2; D gene uncertain. The CDR3 length is 15 residues. Trimming removed 0 bases at V and 2 bases at J, with 10 bases between. Germline CDR1 and CDR2: LGHNA and YNFKEQ. CDR3 loop: CASSQEAERNYGYTF. CDR3 nucleotide sequence: TGTGCCAGCAGCCAAGAAGCTGAAAGAAACTATGGCTACACCTTC.

The chain links TRBV2 to TRBJ1-6; TRBD1 matches at 7 bases. The ends lost 6 bases at V and 9 bases at J; junction bases unmatched: 11. In germline, CDR1 is SNHLY, CDR2 FYNNEI. This CDR3 comprises 15 residues. The CDR3 DNA sequence: TGTGCCAGCAGACTTACTACAGGGGCTGTTTCACCCCTCCACTTT. The encoded protein is CASRLTTGAVSPLHF.

The rearrangement links TRBV30 to TRBJ2-7; TRBD2 might be the D (5 bases). Trimming left V 0 bases short and J 4 bases short, with 13 bases between. CDR1 GTSNPN and CDR2 SVGIG come from the germline V gene (reference sequence). The CDR3 consists of 14 residues. The CDR3 protein is CAWSVNEGPYEQYF. CDR3 DNA: TGTGCCTGGAGTGTAAATGAGGGTCCGTACGAGCAGTACTTC.

The chain uses TRBV2 and TRBJ2-5; possibly TRBD2 for D (6 bases). The CDR3 runs to 12 residues. CDR1 SNHLY and CDR2 FYNNEI come from the germline V gene. V lost 3 bases to trimming and J lost 11 bases, with 13 bases between them. This CDR3 is CASSDRDREQYF. CDR3 sequence (DNA): TGTGCCAGCAGTGACAGGGATCGGGAGCAGTACTTC. The entire variable domain, with the rest obtained from reference TRBV2 and TRBJ2-5, is as follows: EPEVTQTPSHQVTQMGQEVILRCVPISNHLYFYWYRQILGQKVEFLVSFYNNEISEKSEIFDDQFSVERPDGSNFTLKIRSTKLEDSAMYFCASSDRDREQYFGPGTRLLVL.

The chain is built from TRBV7-6 and TRBJ2-7; 7 bases agree with TRBD1. This CDR3 has 15 residues. Germline V gene sequence: CDR1 SGHVS, CDR2 FNYEAQ. The V gene end was trimmed by 5 bases and the J gene end by 8 bases; junction bases not matched to a gene: 15. The CDR3 coding sequence is TGTGCCAGCAGCGATGGGGGACAGCCGCATTTCCAGCAGTACTTC. Protein sequence: CASSDGGQPHFQQYF.

This clone came up a few times. The rearrangement links TRBV19 to TRBJ2-3; D may be TRBD2 (5 bases). The V gene's germline CDR1 is LNHDA and CDR2 SQIVND (reference sequence). The CDR3 spans 13 residues. V was shortened by 10 bases and J by 0 bases, with 11 bases between the two germline ends. The CDR3 nucleotides read TGTGCCACCGCGGCGGGTAGCACAGATACGCAGTATTTT. This encodes CATAAGSTDTQYF.

CDR3 residues: CASRGIERNTGELFF. The CDR3 DNA reads as TGTGCCAGCAGGGGCATCGAAAGGAACACCGGGGAGCTGTTTTTT. The V and J genes are TRBV28 and TRBJ2-2; D is undetermined. Germline lookup yields CDR1 MDHEN and CDR2 SYDVKM. The CDR3 sequence is 15 residues long. Trimming cost V 6 bases and J 1 base, with 12 bases left between them.

The rearrangement uses TRBV6-5 and TRBJ1-1, with D possibly being TRBD1 (6 bases). Looked up from germline, CDR1 is MNHEY and CDR2 is SVGAGI. The V end lost 6 bases, the J end lost 6 bases, and 11 bases lay between the germline ends. There are 12 residues in the CDR3. CDR3 sequence reads: CASRRGTSEAFF. DNA of the CDR3: TGTGCCAGCAGGAGGGGGACCTCTGAAGCTTTCTTT.

The table lists this clone with a few counts. The genes are TRBV15 and TRBJ2-5; TRBD2 might be the D (5 bases). The DNA end lines up better with TRBJ2-7; the J call may be wrong. Looked up from germline, CDR1 is LNHNV and CDR2 is YYDKDF (reference sequence). The CDR3 loop spans 14 amino acids. CDR3 sequence: CATSRTSSSYEQYF. Written as DNA, the CDR3 is TGTGCCACCAGCAGAACTAGTTCCTCCTACGAGCAGTACTTC.

CDR3 sequence (DNA): TGTGCCAGTAGTACCTGGACACACACCCCTTCACCCCTCCACTTT. Translation: CASSTWTHTPSPLHF. The chain joins TRBV19 to TRBJ1-6, with D perhaps matching TRBD1 (5 bases). The length of the CDR3 is 15 residues. Germline V gene sequence: CDR1 LNHDA, CDR2 SQIVND (reference sequence). V dropped 4 bases and J dropped 9 bases, with 16 bases sitting between them. Full variable domain (outside the CDR3, taken from reference TRBV19 and TRBJ1-6): DGGITQSPKYLFRKEGQNVTLSCEQNLNHDAMYWYRQDPGQGLRLIYYSQIVNDFQKGDIAEGYSVSREKKESFPLTVTSAQKNPTAFYLCASSTWTHTPSPLHFGNGTRLTVT.